Included here is one T cell receptor (beta chain) sequence, with context. The data were obtained in a study of CD8 T cells in ankylosing spondylitis. The germline CDR1 and CDR2 sequences are SGHVS and FQNEAQ. After removal of 5 bases from V and 5 bases from J, the junction contained 9 bases not matched to a gene. The CDR3 runs to 16 residues. TCRdb re-analysed the 5' RACE reads in MiXCR, keeping a single row per CDR3 protein. The sample records 250,000 or so distinct CDR3 sequences, 9.5% to 12% being singletons. The TCR originated in a male donor with ankylosing spondylitis or in good health (not recorded which). The gene calls are TRBV7-8 and TRBJ1-2; the match to TRBD1 covers 12 bases. Sequenced input: blood, either unsorted or a sorted T cell fraction (not recorded which). The CDR3 is CASSRWDRGLAYGYTF. In DNA form, the CDR3 reads TGTGCCAGCAGCAGATGGGACAGGGGGCTTGCGTATGGCTACACCTTC.